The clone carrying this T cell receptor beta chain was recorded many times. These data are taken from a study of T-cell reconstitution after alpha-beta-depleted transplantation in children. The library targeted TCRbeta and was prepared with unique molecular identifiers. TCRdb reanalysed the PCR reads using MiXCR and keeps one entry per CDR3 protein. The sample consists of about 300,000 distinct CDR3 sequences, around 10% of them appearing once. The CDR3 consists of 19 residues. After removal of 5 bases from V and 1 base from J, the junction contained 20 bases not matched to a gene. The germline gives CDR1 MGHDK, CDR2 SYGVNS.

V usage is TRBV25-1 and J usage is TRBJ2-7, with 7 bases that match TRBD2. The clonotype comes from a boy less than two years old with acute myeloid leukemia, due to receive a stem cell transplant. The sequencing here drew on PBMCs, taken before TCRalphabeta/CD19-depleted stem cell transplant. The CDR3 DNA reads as TGTGCCAGCAGTCCTCATAGCGGGCTAGCCCGGAAAGGGTCCTACGAGCAGTACTTC. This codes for CASSPHSGLARKGSYEQYF.